These T cell receptor beta chains were read from a single sample in a study of blood T cell repertoires in COVID-19. Repertoires were generated with immunoSEQ multiplex PCR, while TCRdb's copy carries only in-frame clones and drops some. The sample yields about 200,000 clones, 90% seen once. The specimen sequenced was peripheral blood. Receptor source: a man over 45 with acute or convalescent COVID-19. CDR3s include the opening cysteine and the closing phenylalanine or tryptophan. A D gene is named only where the DNA matches it firmly. Expanded clones get a size class; other rows say once, few or many, or leave the size out.

v_gene	abundance	j_gene	d_gene	CDR3aa	CDR3nt
TRBV28	NA	TRBJ1-2	TRBD1	CASSRDREYGYTF	TGTGCCAGCAGTCGGGACAGGGAATATGGCTACACCTTC
TRBV6-6	NA	TRBJ1-5	NA	CASSREGGNQPQHF	TGTGCCAGCAGTAGGGAGGGAGGCAATCAGCCCCAGCATTTT
TRBV10-1	few	TRBJ1-1	NA	CASSVGGLGNTEAFF	TGCGCCAGCAGTGTTGGGGGCCTAGGGAACACTGAAGCTTTCTTT
TRBV28	NA	TRBJ1-5	NA	CASKQGINQPQHF	TGTGCCAGCAAGCAGGGGATCAATCAGCCCCAGCATTTT
TRBV7-9	NA	TRBJ2-5	NA	CASSPPLVSPETQYF	TGTGCCAGCAGCCCCCCACTAGTTTCTCCAGAGACCCAGTACTTC
TRBV28	few	TRBJ1-5	TRBD1	CASSLHTGGLGSNQPQHF	TGTGCCAGCAGTTTGCACACAGGGGGCCTGGGCAGCAATCAGCCCCAGCATTTT
TRBV19	NA	TRBJ1-1	TRBD1	CASRSRQGLDEAFF	TGTGCCAGTAGGAGTCGACAGGGACTGGATGAAGCTTTCTTT
TRBV10-1	NA	TRBJ2-7	TRBD2	CASSESGGPYEQYF	TGCGCCAGCAGTGAATCGGGAGGGCCATACGAGCAGTACTTC
TRBV7-9	NA	TRBJ1-4	NA	CASSLAASTTNEKLFF	TGTGCCAGCAGCTTAGCCGCGTCGACAACTAATGAAAAACTGTTTTTT
TRBV7-2	NA	TRBJ2-3	TRBD2	CASSLAPGLAGSKADTQYF	TGTGCCAGCAGCTTAGCTCCGGGACTAGCGGGATCAAAGGCAGATACGCAGTATTTT
TRBV5-1	once	TRBJ1-4	NA	CASSFRGRGEKLFF	TGCGCCAGCAGCTTCAGGGGCCGTGGCGAAAAACTGTTTTTT
TRBV28	NA	TRBJ2-1	TRBD1	CASSRGTGIYNEQFF	TGTGCCAGCAGCAGGGGGACAGGTATATACAATGAGCAGTTCTTC
TRBV5-1	NA	TRBJ1-5	TRBD1	CASSPGDSRSNQPQHF	TGCGCCAGCAGCCCAGGGGACAGTAGGAGCAATCAGCCCCAGCATTTT
TRBV7-9	NA	TRBJ2-5	TRBD2	CASSPTRAGVQETQYF	TGTGCCAGCAGTCCGACCAGAGCGGGGGTCCAAGAGACCCAGTACTTC
TRBV5-1	NA	TRBJ1-1	NA	CASSLATGGGTEAFF	TGCGCCAGCAGCTTGGCGACTGGCGGGGGAACTGAAGCTTTCTTT
TRBV18	once	TRBJ1-6	NA	CASSPGRRNSPLHF	TGTGCCAGCTCACCTGGCAGGAGGAATTCACCCCTCCACTTT
TRBV12-3/TRBV12-4	NA	TRBJ1-5	TRBD1	CASRGTGVQPQHF	TGTGCCAGCAGGGGGACAGGGGTTCAGCCCCAGCATTTT
TRBV5-1	NA	TRBJ2-7	TRBD2	CASSWGAASGLYEQYF	TGCGCCAGCAGCTGGGGCGCGGCTAGCGGGTTATACGAGCAGTACTTC
TRBV28	NA	TRBJ2-2	TRBD2	CASSLVSGHTGELFF	TGTGCCAGCAGTTTAGTTAGCGGGCACACCGGGGAGCTGTTTTTT
TRBV6-1	NA	TRBJ2-3	NA	CASSEEAGTDTQYF	TGTGCCAGCAGTGAAGAGGCAGGGACAGATACGCAGTATTTT
TRBV21-1	NA	TRBJ1-6	NA	CASSKVQGYNSPLHF	TGTGCCAGCAGCAAAGTCCAGGGCTATAATTCACCCCTCCACTTT
TRBV5-8	NA	TRBJ2-3	NA	CASSLGGKDTQYF	TGTGCCAGCAGCTTAGGGGGAAAAGATACGCAGTATTTT
TRBV18	NA	TRBJ1-5	TRBD1	CASSPGQGNQPQHF	TGTGCCAGCTCACCAGGACAGGGGAATCAGCCCCAGCATTTT
TRBV12-3/TRBV12-4	NA	TRBJ1-6	TRBD1	CATKDRGNSPLHF	TGTGCCACAAAGGACAGGGGAAATTCACCCCTCCACTTT
TRBV5-8	NA	TRBJ1-6	TRBD1	CASSPLPGQLTSPLHF	TGTGCCAGCAGCCCACTTCCGGGACAGTTGACTTCACCCCTCCACTTT
TRBV3-1/TRBV3-2	NA	TRBJ1-2	NA	CASSQGSASGGLGYTF	TGTGCCAGCAGCCAAGGAAGTGCTTCCGGGGGGCTGGGCTACACCTTC
TRBV7-9	NA	TRBJ2-7	TRBD2	CASSLEAGVGEQYF	TGTGCCAGCAGCTTAGAAGCGGGAGTAGGCGAGCAGTACTTC
TRBV6-1	NA	TRBJ2-7	NA	CASSEAGGPYEQYF	TGTGCCAGCAGTGAGGCGGGTGGGCCCTACGAGCAGTACTTC
TRBV30	NA	TRBJ1-5	NA	CACSKQADQPQHF	TGTGCCTGTTCGAAACAGGCTGATCAGCCCCAGCATTTT
TRBV7-6	NA	TRBJ1-2	TRBD1	CASSPSTGTVKGYTF	TGTGCCAGCAGCCCATCAACCGGGACAGTTAAGGGCTACACCTTC
TRBV7-2	NA	TRBJ1-4	NA	CASSSLGGREKLFF	TGTGCCAGCAGCTCGCTAGGAGGTCGTGAAAAACTGTTTTTT
TRBV19	NA	TRBJ2-1	TRBD2	CASSRLAGADEQFF	TGTGCCAGTAGTCGACTAGCGGGAGCGGATGAGCAGTTCTTC
TRBV18	NA	TRBJ1-3	NA	CASSPTQSSGNTIYF	TGTGCCAGCTCACCGACACAGAGCTCTGGAAACACCATATATTTT
TRBV3-1/TRBV3-2	NA	TRBJ1-4	NA	CASSPQGQGTNEKLFF	TGTGCCAGCAGTCCTCAGGGTCAGGGAACTAATGAAAAACTGTTTTTT
TRBV30	NA	TRBJ1-5	NA	CAWSVGRQKPQHF	TGTGCCTGGAGTGTGGGCCGTCAAAAGCCCCAGCATTTT
TRBV11-2	NA	TRBJ1-4	NA	CASSLTHSATNEKLFF	TGTGCCAGCAGCCTAACTCACTCTGCAACTAATGAAAAACTGTTTTTT
TRBV6-6	NA	TRBJ1-5	NA	CASSPDRPNQPQHF	TGTGCCAGCAGCCCCGACAGGCCGAATCAGCCCCAGCATTTT
TRBV14	few	TRBJ2-2	TRBD1	CASRGQDNGELFF	TGTGCCAGCAGGGGACAGGATAACGGGGAGCTGTTTTTT
TRBV11-2	NA	TRBJ1-1	NA	CASSFRSADTEAFF	TGTGCCAGCAGCTTTAGATCCGCGGACACTGAAGCTTTCTTT
TRBV7-6	few	TRBJ1-1	NA	CASSKGGGRGNTEAFF	TGTGCCAGCAGCAAAGGTGGGGGGAGGGGGAACACTGAAGCTTTCTTT
TRBV6-2/TRBV6-3	NA	TRBJ2-6	TRBD2	CASSPSRGTGANVLTF	TGTGCCAGCAGCCCTTCGCGGGGGACTGGGGCCAACGTCCTGACTTTC
TRBV7-2	NA	TRBJ1-6	NA	CASSLPGQRDSPLHF	TGTGCCAGCAGCTTACCAGGGCAGCGGGATTCACCCCTCCACTTT
TRBV10-3	NA	TRBJ2-3	TRBD2	CATDGQRGAADTQYF	TGTGCCACGGACGGACAGCGGGGGGCTGCGGATACGCAGTATTTT
TRBV7-9	NA	TRBJ2-1	NA	CASSFRGSGNEQFF	TGTGCCAGCAGCTTCCGAGGGTCGGGCAATGAGCAGTTCTTC
TRBV7-9	NA	TRBJ1-2	TRBD1	CASSLGTGSGGYTF	TGTGCCAGCAGCTTAGGGACAGGGTCGGGTGGCTACACCTTC
TRBV6-5	NA	TRBJ2-7	NA	CASRGGQSTNEQYF	TGTGCCAGCAGGGGAGGCCAGTCCACCAACGAGCAGTACTTC
TRBV28	NA	TRBJ1-1	NA	CASIQLNTEAFF	TGTGCCAGCATCCAACTTAACACTGAAGCTTTCTTT
TRBV3-1/TRBV3-2	NA	TRBJ1-4	NA	CASSQGIANEKLFF	TGTGCCAGCAGCCAAGGAATAGCTAATGAAAAACTGTTTTTT
TRBV2	NA	TRBJ1-1	NA	CASSDSGDNTEAFF	TGTGCCAGCAGTGACTCAGGCGATAACACTGAAGCTTTCTTT
TRBV7-9	few	TRBJ2-2	NA	CASSLGQPNTGELFF	TGTGCCAGCAGCTTGGGACAACCGAACACCGGGGAGCTGTTTTTT
TRBV5-1	NA	TRBJ1-5	TRBD1	CASSLEGGDNQPQHF	TGCGCCAGCAGCTTGGAAGGGGGCGACAATCAGCCCCAGCATTTT
TRBV6-5	NA	TRBJ1-5	NA	CASNADSLYQPQHF	TGTGCCAGCAACGCGGACAGCCTGTATCAGCCCCAGCATTTT
TRBV7-3	NA	TRBJ2-1	NA	CASSLQGNEQFF	TGTGCCAGCAGCTTACAGGGGAATGAGCAGTTCTTC
TRBV7-8	NA	TRBJ2-3	TRBD2	CASSFRREGADTQYF	TGTGCCAGCAGCTTTAGGCGGGAGGGCGCAGATACGCAGTATTTT